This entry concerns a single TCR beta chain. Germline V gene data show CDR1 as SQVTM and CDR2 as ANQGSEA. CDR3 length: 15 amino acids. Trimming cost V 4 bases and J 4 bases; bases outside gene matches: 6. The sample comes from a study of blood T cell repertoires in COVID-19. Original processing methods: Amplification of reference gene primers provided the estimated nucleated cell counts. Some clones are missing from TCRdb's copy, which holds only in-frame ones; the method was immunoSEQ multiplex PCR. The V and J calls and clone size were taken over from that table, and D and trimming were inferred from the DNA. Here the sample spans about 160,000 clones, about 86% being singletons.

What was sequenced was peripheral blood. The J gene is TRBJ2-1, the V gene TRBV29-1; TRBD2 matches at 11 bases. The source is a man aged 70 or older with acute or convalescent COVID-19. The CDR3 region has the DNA TGCAGCGTTGTAGTAGCGGGAGGGTCGTACAATGAGCAGTTCTTC. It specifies CSVVVAGGSYNEQFF.